This T cell receptor (beta chain) originates from a study of breast tumors, draining lymph nodes, adjacent tissues. Whole-study findings and limits: Data fit most tumor T cells coming from lymph node, expanding in tumor.

Germline CDR1 SGDLS, CDR2 YYNGEE. This CDR3 is built from 15 residues. The junction had 3 bases not matched to a gene; V was cut back by 1 base and J by 7 bases. As for this clonotype: Antigen unknown. Without the conserved terminal phenylalanine or tryptophan, this CDR3 likely stems from a read error.

TCRdb fed the multiplex PCR reads into MiXCR, producing one record per CDR3 protein. The data contain 50,000 to 85,000 distinct CDR3 sequences, less than 50% of them singletons. The sequencing input was breast tumor tissue. The receptor was derived from a female donor with breast cancer. Some clones in this sample may be carry-over from other donors' samples. V usage is TRBV9 and J usage is TRBJ1-6; 9 bases map to TRBD1. The CDR3 protein is CASSVPDRGNSPLHL. The CDR3, as DNA: TGTGCCAGCAGCGTACCGGACAGGGGAAATTCACCCCTCCACCTT.